This is a list of T cell receptor beta chains from one sample in a study of T cells after yellow fever vaccination. TCRdb processed the 5' RACE reads anew with MiXCR; each CDR3 protein has one entry. The data hold 100,000 to 150,000 distinct CDR3 sequences, with about 6.8% observed a single time. Material: CD4+ T cells sorted from PBMCs, obtained approximately 47 days after the first yellow fever vaccination. These receptor sequences come from a man younger than 35 who received the YFV17D yellow fever vaccine. Each CDR3 is given with its conserved first and last residue. Each record gives: CDR3 DNA, CDR3 protein, J gene, D gene, clone size, V gene. D genes are given only for firm matches. A clone size is listed for some rows: how often the clone was seen (once, few, many), or a class if it is expanded.

CDR3nt: TGTGCCAGCAGTTACCGGACTTATGCGGATACGCAGTATTTT
CDR3aa: CASSYRTYADTQYF
j_gene: TRBJ2-3
d_gene: -
abundance: many
v_gene: TRBV6-5

CDR3nt: TGTGCCAGCAGTGAGGGAGCGGAGACCCAGTACTTC
CDR3aa: CASSEGAETQYF
j_gene: TRBJ2-5
d_gene: -
abundance: many
v_gene: TRBV2

CDR3nt: TGTGCCAGCAGCTCGGGACTAGGGGGGTACAATGAGCAGTTCTTC
CDR3aa: CASSSGLGGYNEQFF
j_gene: TRBJ2-1
d_gene: TRBD2
abundance: many
v_gene: TRBV11-2

CDR3nt: TGTGCCATCAGGGGGACGGACAACACTGAAGCTTTCTTT
CDR3aa: CAIRGTDNTEAFF
j_gene: TRBJ1-1
d_gene: -
abundance: many
v_gene: TRBV10-3

CDR3nt: TGTGCCACCCGTTCGGTGACCTCCTACAATGAGCAGTTCTTC
CDR3aa: CATRSVTSYNEQFF
j_gene: TRBJ2-1
d_gene: -
abundance: many
v_gene: TRBV7-7

CDR3nt: TGCGCCAGCAGCTTGGCCTGGGGGGGCGATACGCAGTATTTT
CDR3aa: CASSLAWGGDTQYF
j_gene: TRBJ2-3
d_gene: -
abundance: many
v_gene: TRBV5-1

CDR3nt: TGTGCCAGCAGCTTAGGACGGGGGAGCTCCTACAATGAGCAGTTCTTC
CDR3aa: CASSLGRGSSYNEQFF
j_gene: TRBJ2-1
d_gene: -
abundance: few
v_gene: TRBV11-2

CDR3nt: TGTGCCAGCAGCTTAGTTGCGGGGGTCACCGGGGAGCTGTTTTTT
CDR3aa: CASSLVAGVTGELFF
j_gene: TRBJ2-2
d_gene: TRBD2
abundance: few
v_gene: TRBV7-2

CDR3nt: TGCAGCGTTTCGGATAGTTCTTCGGCCCAGCATTTT
CDR3aa: CSVSDSSSAQHF
j_gene: TRBJ1-5
d_gene: -
abundance: -
v_gene: TRBV29-1

CDR3nt: TGCAGTGCAACCACAGGGAACACTGAAGCTTTCTTT
CDR3aa: CSATTGNTEAFF
j_gene: TRBJ1-1
d_gene: -
abundance: -
v_gene: TRBV20-1

CDR3nt: TGTGCCAGCAGTTTACAAGCGGGCGAGACCCAGTACTTC
CDR3aa: CASSLQAGETQYF
j_gene: TRBJ2-5
d_gene: -
abundance: many
v_gene: TRBV12-3/TRBV12-4

CDR3nt: TGTGCCAGCAGCACCCGCCGAAGGGACAGAGCGAACACTGAAGCTTTCTTT
CDR3aa: CASSTRRRDRANTEAFF
j_gene: TRBJ1-1
d_gene: -
abundance: many
v_gene: TRBV21-1

CDR3nt: TGCGCCAGCAGTCTCCGGGACAGGGACGCCTACGAGCAGTACTTC
CDR3aa: CASSLRDRDAYEQYF
j_gene: TRBJ2-7
d_gene: TRBD1
abundance: few
v_gene: TRBV23-1

CDR3nt: TGTGCCAGCGGCACGGGGCCGAACACCGGGGAGCTGTTTTTT
CDR3aa: CASGTGPNTGELFF
j_gene: TRBJ2-2
d_gene: -
abundance: many
v_gene: TRBV3-1

CDR3nt: TGTGCCAGCAGCTTGGGTAGCGGGTTTAGCACAGATACGCAGTATTTT
CDR3aa: CASSLGSGFSTDTQYF
j_gene: TRBJ2-3
d_gene: TRBD2
abundance: few
v_gene: TRBV5-6

CDR3nt: TGCGCCAGCAGCTGGCCTCCCGCGGGGGGCGGGGGCACAGATACGCAGTATTTT
CDR3aa: CASSWPPAGGGGTDTQYF
j_gene: TRBJ2-3
d_gene: TRBD2
abundance: many
v_gene: TRBV5-1

CDR3nt: TGTGCCAGCAGCTTGACCCAGGAAAATTCACCCCTCCACTTT
CDR3aa: CASSLTQENSPLHF
j_gene: TRBJ1-6
d_gene: -
abundance: many
v_gene: TRBV5-6

CDR3nt: TGCGCCAGCAACACGGAACAGGGGTTCGTCTACACCTTC
CDR3aa: CASNTEQGFVYTF
j_gene: TRBJ1-2
d_gene: TRBD1
abundance: -
v_gene: TRBV5-1